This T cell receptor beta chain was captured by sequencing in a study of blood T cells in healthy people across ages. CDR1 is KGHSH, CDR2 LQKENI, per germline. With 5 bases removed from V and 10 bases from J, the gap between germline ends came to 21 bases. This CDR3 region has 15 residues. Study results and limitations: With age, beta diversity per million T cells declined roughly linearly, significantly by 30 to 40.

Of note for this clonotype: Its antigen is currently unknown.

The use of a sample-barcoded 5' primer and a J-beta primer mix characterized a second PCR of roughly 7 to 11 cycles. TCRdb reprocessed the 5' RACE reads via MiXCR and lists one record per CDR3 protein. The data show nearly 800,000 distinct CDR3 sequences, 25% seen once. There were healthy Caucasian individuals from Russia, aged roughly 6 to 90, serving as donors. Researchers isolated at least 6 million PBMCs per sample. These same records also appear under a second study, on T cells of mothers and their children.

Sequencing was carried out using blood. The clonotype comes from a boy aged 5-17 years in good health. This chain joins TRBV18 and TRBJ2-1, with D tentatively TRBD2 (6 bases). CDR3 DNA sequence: TGTGCCAGCTCAGCGACCGGGACTGAGTTATGGGAGCAGTTCTTC. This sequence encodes CASSATGTELWEQFF.